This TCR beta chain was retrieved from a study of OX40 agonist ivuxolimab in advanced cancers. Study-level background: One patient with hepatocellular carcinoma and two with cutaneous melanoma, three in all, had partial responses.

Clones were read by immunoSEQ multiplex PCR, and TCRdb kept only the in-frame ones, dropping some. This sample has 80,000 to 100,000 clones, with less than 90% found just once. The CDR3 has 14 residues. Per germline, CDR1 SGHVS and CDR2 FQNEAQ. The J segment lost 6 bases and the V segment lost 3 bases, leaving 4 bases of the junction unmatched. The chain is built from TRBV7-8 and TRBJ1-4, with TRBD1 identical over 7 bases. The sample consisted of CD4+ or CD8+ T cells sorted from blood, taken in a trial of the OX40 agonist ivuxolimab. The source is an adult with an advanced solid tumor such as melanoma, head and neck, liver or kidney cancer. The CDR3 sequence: CASSLDRTHEKLFF. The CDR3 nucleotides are TGTGCCAGCAGCTTGGACAGGACGCATGAAAAACTGTTTTTT. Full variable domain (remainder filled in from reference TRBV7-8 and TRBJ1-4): GAGVSQSPRYKVAKRGQDVALRCDPISGHVSLFWYQQALGQGPEFLTYFQNEAQLDKSGLPSDRFFAERPEGSVSTLKIQRTQQEDSAVYLCASSLDRTHEKLFFGSGTQLSVL.